This T cell receptor (beta chain) comes out of a study of vaccination effects on CD4 cells after COVID-19. Whole-study context: At 16 days and at one week before vaccination, samples were given by two convalescent patients. Findings and limits, study-wide: There was marked clonal contraction among infection- and vaccine-induced clones late after vaccination.

ViraFEST used viral peptide pools to expand antigen-specific CD4+ T cells before sequencing. Following culture for roughly 10 days, CD4+ T cells were isolated. This individual contracted SARS-CoV-2 between March and December 2020, as verified by PCR. The negative control culture used an HIV-1 Nef peptide pool. Germline V lookup: CDR1 MNHEY, CDR2 SMNVEV (reference sequence). Trimming took off 3 bases at V and 2 bases at J, with 8 bases between the two ends. The CDR3 is 13 amino acids. Profiled with immunoSEQ multiplex PCR; TCRdb holds only in-frame clones, not every one. Of 63,000 or so clones listed, around 70% are singletons. Regarding this clone: Its antigen is still unknown.

This material consisted of CD4+ T cells from PBMCs cultured with HIV peptides, taken before COVID-19 vaccination. The sample's subset: HIV-1 Nef peptide pool negative control/reference culture. This sequence was found in a human donor who had a prior SARS-CoV-2 infection. V and J are TRBV27 and TRBJ2-7; no firm D call. CDR3 DNA sequence: TGTGCCAGCAGTTTGCGCAGGACCTACGAGCAGTACTTC. Amino acids: CASSLRRTYEQYF.